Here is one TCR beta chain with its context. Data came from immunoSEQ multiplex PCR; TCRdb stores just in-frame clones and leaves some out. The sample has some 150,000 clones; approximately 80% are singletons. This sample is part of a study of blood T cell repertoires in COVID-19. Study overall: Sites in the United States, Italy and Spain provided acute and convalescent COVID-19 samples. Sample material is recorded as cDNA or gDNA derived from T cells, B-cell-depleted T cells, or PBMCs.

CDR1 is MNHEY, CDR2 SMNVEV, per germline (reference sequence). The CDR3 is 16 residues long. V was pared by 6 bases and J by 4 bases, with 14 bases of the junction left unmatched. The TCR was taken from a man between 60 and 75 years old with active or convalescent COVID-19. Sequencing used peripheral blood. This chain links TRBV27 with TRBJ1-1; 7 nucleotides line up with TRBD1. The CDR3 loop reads CASRGRDRALSTEAFF. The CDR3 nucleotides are TGTGCCAGCAGGGGTCGGGACAGAGCTTTGAGCACTGAAGCTTTCTTT.